Below, 10 T cell receptor beta chains from the same sample are listed, as sequenced in a study of blood T cell repertoires in COVID-19. Using immunoSEQ multiplex PCR, the repertoire was profiled, and TCRdb retains in-frame clones only, with some absent. There are some 200,000 clones in the sample; roughly 94% occur only once, and 0.76% lies in the top ten. The sample consisted of peripheral blood. These receptors originate from a man younger than 40 with COVID-19, enrolled during active disease.

This clone was detected once. The rearrangement joins TRBV6-1 to TRBJ2-3; TRBD2 matches 7 bases. CDR3 size: 14 residues. Germline CDR1 and CDR2: MNHNS and SASEGT. Trimming cost V 3 bases and J 2 bases; bases outside gene matches: 2. The CDR3 here is CASSEGLFTDTQYF. CDR3 bases: TGTGCCAGCAGTGAGGGACTATTCACAGATACGCAGTATTTT.

This sequence joins TRBV7-6 and TRBJ2-1; 12 nucleotides align to TRBD2. This CDR3 has 20 amino acids. Germline CDR1 is SGHVS and CDR2 is FNYEAQ. Trimming cost V 2 bases and J 9 bases; bases outside gene matches: 20. The CDR3 coding sequence is TGTGCCAGCAGCTTAAGACAGGGATCGGGACTAGCGGGTTCGTTGAGTGAGCAGTTCTTC. Residues: CASSLRQGSGLAGSLSEQFF.

This chain connects TRBV5-1 to TRBJ1-3; a possible D gene is TRBD1 (5 bases). CDR1 is SGHRS and CDR2 is YFSETQ in the germline V gene. The CDR3 totals 16 residues. The V end was cut by 2 bases, the J end by 0 bases, with 12 bases between. CDR3 nucleotides: TGCGCCAGCAGCTTTTGGGGGACTGACTCTGGAAACACCATATATTTT. Encoded protein: CASSFWGTDSGNTIYF.

The rearrangement links TRBV4-1 to TRBJ2-7, with no clear D. The germline gives CDR1 MGHRA, CDR2 YSYEKL. V lost 1 base, J lost 6 bases, and 10 bases lay in between. The CDR3 runs to 13 residues. Written as DNA, the CDR3 is TGCGCCAGCAGCCAAGGGGCTGGTTCCGAGCAGTACTTC. Protein sequence: CASSQGAGSEQYF.

V gene TRBV11-2 combines with J gene TRBJ1-4; possible D gene TRBD1, 6 bases. The CDR3 has 14 residues. Per germline, CDR1 SGHAT and CDR2 FQNNGV. Trimming cost V 5 bases and J 3 bases, with 10 bases left between them. Here the CDR3 reads CASSGTSPNEKLFF. For the CDR3, the DNA is TGTGCCAGCAGCGGGACATCCCCTAATGAAAAACTGTTTTTT.

This chain joins TRBV5-1 and TRBJ1-4, with D possibly TRBD1 on 5 matching bases. This CDR3 is 14 amino acids long. The ends were cut back, 0 bases at V and 7 bases at J, with 10 bases in the middle. Germline loops: CDR1 SGHRS, CDR2 YFSETQ. CDR3 region: CASSLAGAGEKLFF. The CDR3 nucleotides are TGCGCCAGCAGCTTGGCTGGGGCTGGTGAAAAACTGTTTTTT. The full variable domain, rest sourced from reference TRBV5-1 and TRBJ1-4, is KAGVTQTPRYLIKTRGQQVTLSCSPISGHRSVSWYQQTPGQGLQFLFEYFSETQRNKGNFPGRFSGRQFSNSRSEMNVSTLELGDSALYLCASSLAGAGEKLFFGSGTQLSVL.

The J gene is TRBJ2-7, the V gene TRBV6-2 or TRBV6-3, with D perhaps matching TRBD1 (6 bases). Germline loops: CDR1 MNHEY, CDR2 SVGEGT. This CDR3 region has 12 residues. V was trimmed by 4 bases and J by 11 bases, leaving 15 bases between them. CDR3: CASSSSTGMEYF. The CDR3, as DNA: TGTGCCAGCAGTTCTTCAACAGGGATGGAGTACTTC.

The chain links TRBV27 to TRBJ2-3; 13 bases map to TRBD2. Germline V gene lookup returns CDR1 MNHEY and CDR2 SMNVEV (reference sequence). This CDR3 has 17 residues. V shed 5 bases and J 2 bases; nucleotides not matched to a gene: 7. CDR3 protein: CASSQRGLAGATDTQYF. The DNA for the CDR3 is TGTGCCAGCAGTCAGCGAGGACTAGCGGGGGCCACAGATACGCAGTATTTT.

The rearrangement uses TRBV9 and TRBJ2-2, with 13 bases identical to TRBD2. The CDR3 covers 18 residues. V shed 4 bases, J shed 3 bases, and the junction held 9 bases outside the gene matches. CDR1 SGDLS and CDR2 YYNGEE come from the germline V gene. The CDR3 reads CASSTPGLAGSHTGELFF. In nucleotides, the CDR3 is TGTGCCAGCAGCACTCCGGGACTAGCGGGATCCCACACCGGGGAGCTGTTTTTT.

The CDR3 loop is CASSQDAGAGYGYTF. DNA for the CDR3: TGTGCCAGCAGCCAAGACGCAGGGGCGGGCTATGGCTACACCTTC. The rearrangement links TRBV3-1 (or the pseudogene TRBV3-2) to TRBJ1-2, with D perhaps TRBD1 (6 bases). Per the germline V gene, CDR1 is LGHDT and CDR2 is YNNKEL (reference sequence). The CDR3 has 15 residues. Trimming cost V 0 bases and J 4 bases, with 12 bases left between them.